This T cell receptor beta chain was sequenced for a study of cytomegalovirus exposure and HLA in healthy donors. Study results and limitations: Cytomegalovirus association was listed for 170 or so TCR beta chains. Later analysis indicated greater clonal expansion among HLA-associated TCR beta chains than among equally common other chains. The authors later linked a missense DCLRE1C variant to TCR beta V- and J-gene trimming.

Between the trimmed V and J ends, which lost 3 bases and 6 bases, there was a span of 10 bases. This CDR3 is 13 amino acids long. Germline V lookup: CDR1 SGDLS, CDR2 YYNGEE. Vbeta (60) and Jbeta (13) primers were used in the PCR. The method was immunoSEQ multiplex PCR; TCRdb's version includes in-frame clones alone and lacks a portion of them. The sample gives about 160,000 clones, roughly 80% of which show up once; approximately 7% is in the top ten. This clone was recorded only once. Its target is not known. The source material was PBMCs. V gene TRBV9 combines with J gene TRBJ1-5; D gene unclear. The TCR originated in a woman under 40 in good health and CMV-seropositive. The CDR3 protein is CASSGSAGQPQHF. Here the CDR3 DNA reads TGTGCCAGCAGCGGATCAGCGGGTCAGCCCCAGCATTTT.